This entry lists 5 T cell receptor beta chains sequenced from one sample in a study of cytomegalovirus exposure and HLA in healthy donors. Primers: 60 Vbeta forward and 13 Jbeta reverse. Only in-frame clones appear in the TCRdb table, and some are missing; sequencing was by immunoSEQ multiplex PCR. The sample has about 210,000 clones; roughly 85% are singletons. The sequenced sample was PBMCs. Every receptor here comes from a male donor in good health and CMV-seronegative.

The chain has TRBV7-8 and TRBJ2-7; a possible D gene is TRBD1 (7 bases). Between the trimmed V and J ends, which lost 0 bases and 2 bases, there was a span of 20 bases. The CDR3 contains 18 residues. CDR1 SGHVS and CDR2 FQNEAQ come from the germline V gene. The CDR3 loop reads CASSLAGGDRVRPYEQYF. CDR3 nucleotide sequence: TGTGCCAGCAGCTTAGCCGGGGGCGACAGGGTAAGGCCCTACGAGCAGTACTTC.

This sequence joins TRBV19 and TRBJ2-4; tentative D call: TRBD1 (5 bases). CDR3 length: 13 residues. Trimming pared 2 bases from V and 8 bases from J, leaving 10 bases between. Germline assignment: CDR1 LNHDA and CDR2 SQIVND (reference sequence). This CDR3 reads CASSIRTTDIQYF. The CDR3 bases are TGTGCCAGTAGTATAAGGACAACCGACATTCAGTACTTC.

The rearrangement joins TRBV14 to TRBJ1-2, with D possibly matching TRBD1 (5 bases). This CDR3 comprises 14 residues. Trimming cost V 0 bases and J 5 bases, with 10 bases left between them. The germline gives CDR1 SGHDN, CDR2 FVKESK. CDR3 nucleotides: TGTGCCAGCAGCCAAGATCCCACAGGTTATGGCTACACCTTC. Translated: CASSQDPTGYGYTF.

In nucleotides, the CDR3 is TGTGCCAGCAGGCGGCAGAGTGAAGCTTTCTTT. Translated: CASRRQSEAFF. This chain links TRBV6-1 with TRBJ1-1, with D unresolved. Trimming stripped 6 bases from V and 7 bases from J, with 9 bases between. The CDR3 extends over 11 amino acids. Germline CDR1 and CDR2: MNHNS and SASEGT.

This chain connects TRBV19 to TRBJ1-5, with D possibly being TRBD1 (5 bases). Per germline, CDR1 LNHDA and CDR2 SQIVND (reference sequence). The CDR3 sequence is 15 residues long. V was pared by 3 bases and J by 0 bases, with 9 bases between. CDR3 sequence (DNA): TGTGCCAGTAGTATCGCGGGGGTTAGCAATCAGCCCCAGCATTTT. This translates into CASSIAGVSNQPQHF.